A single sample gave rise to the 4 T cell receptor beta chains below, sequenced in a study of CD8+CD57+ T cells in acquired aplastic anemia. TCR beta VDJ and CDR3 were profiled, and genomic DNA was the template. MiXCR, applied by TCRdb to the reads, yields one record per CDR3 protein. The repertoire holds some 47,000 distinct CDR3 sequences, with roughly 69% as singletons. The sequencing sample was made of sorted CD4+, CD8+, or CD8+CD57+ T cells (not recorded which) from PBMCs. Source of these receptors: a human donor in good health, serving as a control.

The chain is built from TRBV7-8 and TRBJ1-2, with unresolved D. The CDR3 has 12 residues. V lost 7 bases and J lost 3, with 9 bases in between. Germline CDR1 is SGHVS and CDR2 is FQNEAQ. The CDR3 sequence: CASMSDDYGYTF. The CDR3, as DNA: TGTGCCAGCATGTCGGACGACTATGGCTACACCTTC.

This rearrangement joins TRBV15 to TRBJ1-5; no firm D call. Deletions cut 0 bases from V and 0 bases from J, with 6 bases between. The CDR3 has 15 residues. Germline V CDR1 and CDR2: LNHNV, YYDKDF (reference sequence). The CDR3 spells CATSREGGSNQPQHF. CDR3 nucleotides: TGTGCCACCAGCAGAGAAGGAGGTAGCAATCAGCCCCAGCATTTT.

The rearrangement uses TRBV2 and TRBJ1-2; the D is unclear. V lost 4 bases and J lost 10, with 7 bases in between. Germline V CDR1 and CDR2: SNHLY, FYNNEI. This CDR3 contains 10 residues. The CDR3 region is CASSGTIYTF. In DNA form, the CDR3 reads TGTGCCAGCAGTGGGACCATCTACACCTTC.

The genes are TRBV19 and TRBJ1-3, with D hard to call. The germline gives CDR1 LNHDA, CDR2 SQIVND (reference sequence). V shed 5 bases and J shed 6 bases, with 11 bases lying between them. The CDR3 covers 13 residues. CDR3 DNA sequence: TGTGCCAGTAGTCCGAACCAAATAAACACCATATATTTT. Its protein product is CASSPNQINTIYF.